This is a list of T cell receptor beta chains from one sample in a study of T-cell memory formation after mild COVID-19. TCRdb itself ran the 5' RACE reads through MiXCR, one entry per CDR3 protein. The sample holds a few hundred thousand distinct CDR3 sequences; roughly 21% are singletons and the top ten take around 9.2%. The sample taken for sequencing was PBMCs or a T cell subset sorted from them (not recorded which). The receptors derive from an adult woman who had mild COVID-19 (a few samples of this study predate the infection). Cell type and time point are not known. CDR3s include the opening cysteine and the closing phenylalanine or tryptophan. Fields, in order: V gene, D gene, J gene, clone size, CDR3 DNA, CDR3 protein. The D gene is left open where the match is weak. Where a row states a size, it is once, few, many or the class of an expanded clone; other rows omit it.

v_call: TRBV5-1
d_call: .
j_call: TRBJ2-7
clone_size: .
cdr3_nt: TGCGCCAGCAGCCCCCATGGTTTTGGGGACTCCTACGAGCAGTACTTC
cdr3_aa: CASSPHGFGDSYEQYF

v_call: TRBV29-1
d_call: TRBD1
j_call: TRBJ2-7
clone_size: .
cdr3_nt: TGCAGCGTTGAAGTTCGGGACAGGGGAGTCTACGAGCAGTACTTC
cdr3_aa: CSVEVRDRGVYEQYF

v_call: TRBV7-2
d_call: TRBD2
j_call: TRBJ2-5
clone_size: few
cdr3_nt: TGTGCCAGCAGCTCCGGACTAGCGGGAGGGCCGCAAGAGACCCAGTACTTC
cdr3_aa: CASSSGLAGGPQETQYF

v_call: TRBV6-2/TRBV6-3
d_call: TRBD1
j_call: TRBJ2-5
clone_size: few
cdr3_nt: TGTGCCAGCAGTTTCCCACCGGACAGGGGACGCGAGACCCAGTACTTC
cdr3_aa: CASSFPPDRGRETQYF

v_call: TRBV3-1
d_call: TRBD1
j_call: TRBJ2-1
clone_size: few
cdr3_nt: TGTGCCAGCAGCCGGACAGGGACTTACAATGAGCAGTTCTTC
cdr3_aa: CASSRTGTYNEQFF

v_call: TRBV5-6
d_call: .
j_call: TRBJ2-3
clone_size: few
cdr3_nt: TGTGCCAGCAGCTTGGTTGTTCGGACAGATACGCAGTATTTT
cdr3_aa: CASSLVVRTDTQYF

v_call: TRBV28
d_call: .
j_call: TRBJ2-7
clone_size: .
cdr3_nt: TGTGCCAGCAGTCGGTACGGAAAATCCTACGAGCAGTACTTC
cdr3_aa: CASSRYGKSYEQYF

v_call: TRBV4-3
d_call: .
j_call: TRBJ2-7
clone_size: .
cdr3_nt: TGCGCCAGCAGCCAAGTCCTTTCGTCCTACGAGCAGTACTTC
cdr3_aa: CASSQVLSSYEQYF

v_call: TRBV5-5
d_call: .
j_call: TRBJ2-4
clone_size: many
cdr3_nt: TGTGCCAGCAGCTGGAGGGGGCTCGAAGCCAAAAACATTCAGTACTTC
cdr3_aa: CASSWRGLEAKNIQYF

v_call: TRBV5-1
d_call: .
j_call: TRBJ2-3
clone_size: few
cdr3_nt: TGCGCCAGCAGCTTTGCAGGGCTCACAGATACGCAGTATTTT
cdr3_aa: CASSFAGLTDTQYF

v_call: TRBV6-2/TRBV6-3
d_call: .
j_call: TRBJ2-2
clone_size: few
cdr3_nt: TGTGCCAGCAGTTACTCGTTTCGGCCCTCCCTCCCCGGGGAGCTGTTTTTT
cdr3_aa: CASSYSFRPSLPGELFF

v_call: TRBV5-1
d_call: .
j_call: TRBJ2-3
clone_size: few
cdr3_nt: TGCGCCAGCATTCCGACAGGGACTAGCACAGATACGCAGTATTTT
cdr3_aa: CASIPTGTSTDTQYF

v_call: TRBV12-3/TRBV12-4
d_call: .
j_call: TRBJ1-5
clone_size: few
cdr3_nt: TGTGCCAGCAGTGGGACGGGAACCCGGCAGCCCCAGCATTTT
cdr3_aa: CASSGTGTRQPQHF

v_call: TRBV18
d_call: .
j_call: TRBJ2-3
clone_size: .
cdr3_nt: TGTGCCAGCTCACCGTCGGGGCGGGGGCCTCAAGATACGCAGTATTTT
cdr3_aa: CASSPSGRGPQDTQYF

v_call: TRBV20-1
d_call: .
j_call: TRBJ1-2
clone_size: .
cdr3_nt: TGCAGTATAACAGCGAACTATGGCTACACCTTC
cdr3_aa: CSITANYGYTF

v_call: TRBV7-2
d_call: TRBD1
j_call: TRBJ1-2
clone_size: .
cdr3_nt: TGTGCCAGCAACTTAGTCGGGACAGGGTCCGGCTACACCTTC
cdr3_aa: CASNLVGTGSGYTF

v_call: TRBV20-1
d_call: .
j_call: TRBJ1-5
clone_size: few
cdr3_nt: TGCAGTGCTAGACAAGTCAATCAGCCCCAGCATTTT
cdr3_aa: CSARQVNQPQHF

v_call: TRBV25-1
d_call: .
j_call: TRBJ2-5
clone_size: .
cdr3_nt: TGTGCCAGCAGAGCCGAGACCCAGTACTTC
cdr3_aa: CASRAETQYF

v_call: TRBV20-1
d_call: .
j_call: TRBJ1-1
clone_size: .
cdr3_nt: TGCAGTGCTAGAGGATTCGAACCGGGACGGATTTCTGAAGCTTTCTTT
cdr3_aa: CSARGFEPGRISEAFF

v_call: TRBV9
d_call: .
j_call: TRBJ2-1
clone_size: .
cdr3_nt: TGTGCCAGCAGCCCTGATACAGCGGGCGGAGCCTACAATGAGCAGTTCTTC
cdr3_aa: CASSPDTAGGAYNEQFF

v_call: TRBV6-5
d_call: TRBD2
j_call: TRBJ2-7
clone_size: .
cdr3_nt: TGTGCCAGCAGTTGGGGCGGGAGGCGCTCCTACGAGCAGTACTTC
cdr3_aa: CASSWGGRRSYEQYF

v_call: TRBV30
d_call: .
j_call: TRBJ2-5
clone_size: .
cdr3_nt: TGTGCCCAAAGTAGTGGGGAACCAGAGACCCAGTACTTC
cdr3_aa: CAQSSGEPETQYF

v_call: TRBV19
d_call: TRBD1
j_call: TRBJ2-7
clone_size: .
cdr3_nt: TGTGCCAGTAGTTCACGTCTTCGACAGGGGGCCGAGCAGTACTTC
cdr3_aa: CASSSRLRQGAEQYF

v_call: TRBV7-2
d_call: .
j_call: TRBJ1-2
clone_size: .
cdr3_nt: TGTGCCAGCAGCTCGCCAGGGGTTGGGCGGCACTATGGCTACACCTTC
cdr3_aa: CASSSPGVGRHYGYTF

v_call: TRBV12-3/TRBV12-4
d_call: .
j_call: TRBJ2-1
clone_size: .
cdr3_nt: TGTGCCAGCAGTTTGTCCGGCGGGCCGGGCTCCTACAATGAGCAGTTCTTC
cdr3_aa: CASSLSGGPGSYNEQFF

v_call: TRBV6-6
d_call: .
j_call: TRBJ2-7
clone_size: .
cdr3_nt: TGTGCCAGCAGTTCCAACCTGAGCTACGAGCAGTACTTC
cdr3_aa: CASSSNLSYEQYF

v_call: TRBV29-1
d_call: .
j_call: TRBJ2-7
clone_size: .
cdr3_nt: TGCAGCGTTGGTGGACAGTCGGCTCACGAGCAGTACTTC
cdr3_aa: CSVGGQSAHEQYF

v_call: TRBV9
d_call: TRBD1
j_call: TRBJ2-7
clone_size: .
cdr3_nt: TGTGCCAGCAGCGTAGATTGGACAGGGACCGAGCAGTACTTC
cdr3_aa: CASSVDWTGTEQYF

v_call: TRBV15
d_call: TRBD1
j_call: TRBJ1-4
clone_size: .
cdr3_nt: TGTGCCACCAGCAGAGATCGGGACAGGGGGAGGGAAAAACTGTTTTTT
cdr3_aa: CATSRDRDRGREKLFF